A selection of T cell receptor beta chains follows, all from one sample in a study of T cells in Graves' hyperthyroidism and ophthalmopathy. TCRdb re-analysed the multiplex PCR reads in MiXCR, keeping a single row per CDR3 protein. Here the sample spans more than 300,000 distinct CDR3 sequences, less than 20% being singletons. Sequenced sample: blood. The origin of the receptors is a man between 18 and 35 years old with Graves' ophthalmopathy. Each CDR3 is given with its conserved first and last residue. The D gene is left open where the match is weak. For some rows the clone size is stated as once, few or many, or as a class when expanded; others skip it.

v_call	j_call	d_call	clone_size	cdr3_nt	cdr3_aa
TRBV7-8	TRBJ1-3	NA	NA	TGTGCCAGCAGCTTAAACACCCGGATTTCTGGAAACACCATATATTTT	CASSLNTRISGNTIYF
TRBV12-3/TRBV12-4	TRBJ2-1	NA	many	TGTGCCAGCAGCCAGACCCTATACAATGAGCAGTTCTTC	CASSQTLYNEQFF
TRBV6-5	TRBJ2-1	TRBD1	few	TGTGCCAGCAGTTACAGGGGGCTCGGGTCCTACAATGAGCAGTTCTTC	CASSYRGLGSYNEQFF
TRBV7-3	TRBJ1-1	NA	NA	TGTGCCAGCAGTCGGGACTCTAGCGGGGGGCTTGAAGCTTTCTTT	CASSRDSSGGLEAFF
TRBV13	TRBJ2-5	NA	few	TGTGCCAGCAGCGGGGGGTCGTCCCAGTACTTC	CASSGGSSQYF
TRBV6-1	TRBJ1-5	NA	NA	TGTGCCAGCAGTGAAGTTACCCCCCAGCATTTT	CASSEVTPQHF
TRBV6-1	TRBJ2-3	TRBD1	many	TGTGCCAGCAGTGGGACAGGGTTTCCAGATACGCAGTATTTT	CASSGTGFPDTQYF
TRBV24-1	TRBJ2-5	TRBD1	NA	TGTGCCACCAGTGAGGGGACAGGGTGGGAAGAGACCCAGTACTTC	CATSEGTGWEETQYF
TRBV12-3/TRBV12-4	TRBJ2-5	TRBD2	many	TGTGCCAGCAGTTTACTGGGGGGGGAGGGAGAGACCCAGTACTTC	CASSLLGGEGETQYF
TRBV5-6	TRBJ1-2	NA	NA	TGTGCCAGCAGCGGGAGCTTGGCAGGGGCTCGTGGCTACACCTTC	CASSGSLAGARGYTF
TRBV27	TRBJ1-3	NA	NA	TGTGCCAGCAGAGGAGCCTCGGACGGTTCTGGAAACACCATATATTTT	CASRGASDGSGNTIYF
TRBV12-3/TRBV12-4	TRBJ2-7	NA	many	TGTGCCAGCAGTTTCATCGGGGCCGTCCTGATCAGGGAGCAGTACTTC	CASSFIGAVLIREQYF
TRBV11-2	TRBJ2-7	NA	many	TGTGCCAGCAGCTTAGAACGGGGTACCTACGAGCAGTACTTC	CASSLERGTYEQYF
TRBV5-5	TRBJ2-3	NA	NA	TGTGCCAGCAGCTTGAAGAGTCAGATCACAGATACGCAGTATTTT	CASSLKSQITDTQYF
TRBV5-1	TRBJ2-1	NA	NA	TGCGCCAGCAGCTTGGCCGTTGAGGAAGCCGAGCAGTTCTTC	CASSLAVEEAEQFF
TRBV10-3	TRBJ1-5	NA	few	TGTGCCATCGGGCAGGAGGTCTTTGGGCCCCAGCATTTT	CAIGQEVFGPQHF
TRBV7-9	TRBJ2-1	NA	NA	TGTGCCAGCAGTCCTGGGATGGGTGAGCAGTTCTTC	CASSPGMGEQFF
TRBV5-1	TRBJ2-7	NA	many	TGCGCCAGCAGCTTTGGAGGGGGGGAGTCCTACGAGCAGTACTTC	CASSFGGGESYEQYF
TRBV11-2	TRBJ2-5	TRBD2	many	TGTGCCAGCAGCTTAGCAACTAGCGACCAAGAGACCCAGTACTTC	CASSLATSDQETQYF
TRBV18	TRBJ1-4	NA	NA	TGTGCCAGCTCACCACCGACGGATGAAAAACTGTTTTTT	CASSPPTDEKLFF
TRBV5-5	TRBJ1-6	NA	few	TGTGCCAGCAGCTTGGCTGGGAATCGGAGGTCACCCCTCCACTTT	CASSLAGNRRSPLHF
TRBV2	TRBJ1-2	NA	many	TGTGCCAGCAGTGGTTGGGTCTCCATGGGCGACACCTTC	CASSGWVSMGDTF
TRBV20-1	TRBJ2-3	TRBD2	NA	TGCAGTGCTAGTTTACAGCGGGGGGTCACAGATACGCAGTATTTT	CSASLQRGVTDTQYF
TRBV20-1	TRBJ2-2	TRBD1	NA	TGCAGTGCTAGAGATTTTACAGGGGTGAACACCGGGGAGCTGTTTTTT	CSARDFTGVNTGELFF
TRBV6-1	TRBJ1-4	TRBD1	NA	TGTGCCAGTGGGACAGCCGAAAAACTGTTTTTT	CASGTAEKLFF
TRBV5-1	TRBJ2-2	TRBD2	NA	TGCGCCAGCAGCTTGGGTTCCCCTAGCGGGGGGGCCTATTTCGCCGGGGAGCTGTTTTTT	CASSLGSPSGGAYFAGELFF
TRBV2	TRBJ2-1	TRBD2	many	TGTGCCAGCATCCTAGCGGGACCATACAATGAGCAGTTCTTC	CASILAGPYNEQFF
TRBV20-1	TRBJ1-6	NA	many	TGCAGTGCCCGGCCGGGAAACTCGAATTCACCCCTCCACTTT	CSARPGNSNSPLHF
TRBV4-1	TRBJ2-7	NA	NA	TGCGCCAGCAGCCTAGGGGTTTGGCAGGACCCCTTGGAGCAGTACTTC	CASSLGVWQDPLEQYF
TRBV2	TRBJ2-5	TRBD2	NA	TGTGCCAGCAGCTTAAGGGGACTAGCAGGGGAGACCCAGTACTTC	CASSLRGLAGETQYF
TRBV12-3/TRBV12-4	TRBJ1-4	NA	NA	TGTGCCAGCAGTACACCGGGCGCTAATGAAAAACTGTTTTTT	CASSTPGANEKLFF
TRBV11-2	TRBJ2-1	TRBD2	many	TGTGCCAGCAGCTTAGAGGGGGGGACGGGCAATGAGCAGTTCTTC	CASSLEGGTGNEQFF
TRBV27	TRBJ2-3	NA	many	TGTGCCAGCAGTTTTTCAGGGGATTCAGATACGCAGTATTTT	CASSFSGDSDTQYF
TRBV28	TRBJ2-1	NA	NA	TGTGCCAGCAGTTTAAGTCTCGGGCGGTACAATGAGCAGTTCTTC	CASSLSLGRYNEQFF